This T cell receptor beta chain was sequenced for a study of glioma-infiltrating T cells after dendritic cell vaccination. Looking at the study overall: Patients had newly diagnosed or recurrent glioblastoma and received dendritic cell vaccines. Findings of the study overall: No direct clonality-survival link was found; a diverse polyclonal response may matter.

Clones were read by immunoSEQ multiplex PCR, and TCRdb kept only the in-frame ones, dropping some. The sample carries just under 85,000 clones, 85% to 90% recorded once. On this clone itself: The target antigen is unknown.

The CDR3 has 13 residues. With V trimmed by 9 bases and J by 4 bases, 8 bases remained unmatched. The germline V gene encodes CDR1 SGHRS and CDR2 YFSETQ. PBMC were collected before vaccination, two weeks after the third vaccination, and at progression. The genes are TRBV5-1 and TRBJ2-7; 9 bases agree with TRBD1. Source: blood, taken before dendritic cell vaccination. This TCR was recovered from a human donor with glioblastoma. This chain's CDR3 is CATGPGTGYEQYF. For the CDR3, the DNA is TGCGCCACCGGGCCCGGGACAGGGTACGAGCAGTACTTC.